Shown below are 20 T cell receptor beta chains from a single sample sequenced in a study of naive and memory T cell subsets. Four PCR rounds used nested alpha and beta constant region primers plus the SP2 primer. TCRdb reanalysed the 5' RACE reads using MiXCR and keeps one entry per CDR3 protein. The table has roughly 62,000 distinct CDR3 sequences, more than 7% seen once; the top ten hold more than 9.5%. TCR cDNA received a 3' ligated oligonucleotide that carried a UMI. The receptors come from a male donor in good health.

This clonotype was found a few times. This chain's CDR3 is CASSGRTEGLGSPLHF. DNA for the CDR3: TGTGCCAGCAGCGGGCGGACGGAGGGCCTGGGTTCACCCCTCCACTTT. The chain has TRBV2 and TRBJ1-6; D ambiguous. The germline V and J ends were trimmed by 6 bases and 9 bases, with 21 bases remaining between them. This CDR3 has 16 residues. Germline V gene lookup returns CDR1 SNHLY and CDR2 FYNNEI. Using reference TRBV2 and TRBJ1-6 for the parts outside the CDR3, the full variable domain is EPEVTQTPSHQVTQMGQEVILRCVPISNHLYFYWYRQILGQKVEFLVSFYNNEISEKSEIFDDQFSVERPDGSNFTLKIRSTKLEDSAMYFCASSGRTEGLGSPLHFGNGTRLTVT.

The CDR3 is CASSFLAGTSAADTQYF. The CDR3 DNA sequence: TGTGCCAGCAGTTTCCTAGCGGGGACCTCTGCCGCAGATACGCAGTATTTT. The rearrangement uses TRBV12-3 or TRBV12-4 and TRBJ2-3, with 9 bases that match TRBD2. This CDR3 region has 17 residues. The ends lost 3 bases at V and 4 bases at J; junction bases unmatched: 11.

The chain recombines TRBV27 with TRBJ2-1; 12 bases map to TRBD2. After removal of 4 bases from V and 9 bases from J, the junction contained 4 bases not matched to a gene. The CDR3 is made up of 14 amino acids. The germline V gene has CDR1 MNHEY and CDR2 SMNVEV (reference sequence). CDR3 sequence (DNA): TGTGCCAGCAGTTCCGGGACTAGCGGGCTTGAGCAGTTCTTC. Encoded protein: CASSSGTSGLEQFF.

This clonotype was counted ten times or more. This chain joins TRBV12-3 or TRBV12-4 and TRBJ2-1; 7 bases map to TRBD2. Trimming took 6 bases from V and 3 from J; bases not matched to a gene: 5. The CDR3 is 14 residues long. This chain's CDR3 is CASRWEGHYNEQFF. For the CDR3, the DNA is TGTGCCAGCAGGTGGGAGGGGCACTACAATGAGCAGTTCTTC.

The chain recombines TRBV4-1 with TRBJ2-1; 13 bases are shared with TRBD2. V shed 1 base and J 7 bases; nucleotides not matched to a gene: 7. Germline V gene data show CDR1 as MGHRA and CDR2 as YSYEKL. This CDR3 is built from 17 residues. In DNA, the CDR3 is TGCGCCAGCAGCCAAGCCACACTAGCGGGAGGGCAGAATGAGCAGTTCTTC. This sequence encodes CASSQATLAGGQNEQFF.

This clonotype came up many times. The chain has TRBV5-6 and TRBJ1-5, with 7 bases identical to TRBD1. This CDR3 region has 14 residues. Germline CDR1 reads SGHDT; CDR2 reads YYEEEE. The V and J ends lost 0 bases and 7 bases, in that order; junction bases with no gene match: 4. CDR3 region: CASSLGQGRQPQHF. In DNA, the CDR3 is TGTGCCAGCAGCTTGGGACAGGGCAGACAGCCCCAGCATTTT.

The chain combines TRBV6-5 with TRBJ1-1; 9 nucleotides align to TRBD1. The V gene end was trimmed by 4 bases and the J gene end by 4 bases; junction bases not matched to a gene: 16. Looked up from germline, CDR1 is MNHEY and CDR2 is SVGAGI. CDR3 length: 18 amino acids. The CDR3 here is CASSSNRDRDYIGTEAFF. CDR3 nucleotide sequence: TGTGCCAGCAGTTCCAACCGGGACAGGGATTATATTGGCACTGAAGCTTTCTTT.

The V call is TRBV19, the J call TRBJ2-4, with 10 nucleotides matching TRBD2. Unmatched junction bases numbered 12, after V lost 4 bases and J lost 0 bases. CDR3 length: 19 residues. CDR1 and CDR2 from the germline V gene are LNHDA and SQIVND (reference sequence). CDR3 sequence: CASSTGHPGLAIAKNIQYF. CDR3 DNA sequence: TGTGCCAGTAGTACGGGCCACCCGGGACTAGCGATAGCCAAAAACATTCAGTACTTC. Full variable domain (missing parts from reference TRBV19 and TRBJ2-4): DGGITQSPKYLFRKEGQNVTLSCEQNLNHDAMYWYRQDPGQGLRLIYYSQIVNDFQKGDIAEGYSVSREKKESFPLTVTSAQKNPTAFYLCASSTGHPGLAIAKNIQYFGAGTRLSVL.

Many counts were recorded for this clonotype. The rearrangement links TRBV20-1 to TRBJ2-1; 7 bases are shared with TRBD1. Trimming cost V 5 bases and J 5 bases; bases outside gene matches: 9. The CDR3 is 14 residues long. Germline CDR1 and CDR2: DFQATT and SNEGSKA (reference sequence). CDR3 sequence: CSALTGVSDNEQFF. CDR3 DNA: TGCAGTGCTCTCACAGGGGTTTCGGACAATGAGCAGTTCTTC.

This chain links TRBV6-5 with TRBJ2-1, with D maybe TRBD2 (6 bases). Per the germline V gene, CDR1 is MNHEY and CDR2 is SVGAGI. V lost 0 bases and J lost 0, with 15 bases in between. The length of the CDR3 is 18 residues. The CDR3 loop reads CASSYSGGGGFSYNEQFF. CDR3 in DNA: TGTGCCAGCAGTTACTCCGGGGGAGGCGGGTTCTCCTACAATGAGCAGTTCTTC.

The genes are TRBV27 and TRBJ1-1, with a tentative D call TRBD1 (5 bases). Germline lookup yields CDR1 MNHEY and CDR2 SMNVEV (reference sequence). V dropped 5 bases and J dropped 0 bases, with 16 bases sitting between them. CDR3 size: 16 residues. CDR3 bases: TGTGCCAGCAGTAGAAACGGTGGGGCCATGAACACTGAAGCTTTCTTT. It encodes CASSRNGGAMNTEAFF.

This clonotype turned up a few times. V usage is TRBV29-1 and J usage is TRBJ2-1, with TRBD2 matching 8 bases. V lost 1 base and J lost 2; bases outside the gene matches: 7. CDR3 length equals 16 residues. Germline V gene sequence: CDR1 SQVTM, CDR2 ANQGSEA. The CDR3: CSVEGGTGLAYNEQFF. The CDR3 DNA reads TGCAGCGTTGAAGGTGGAACGGGACTAGCCTACAATGAGCAGTTCTTC.

This rearrangement joins TRBV29-1 to TRBJ1-1; D remains ambiguous. CDR3 length: 10 amino acids. Germline CDR1 is SQVTM and CDR2 is ANQGSEA. V lost 6 bases and J 7 bases, leaving 9 bases between the germline ends. The CDR3 protein is CSVGSREAFF. CDR3 DNA: TGCAGCGTCGGAAGCCGTGAAGCTTTCTTT. The entire variable domain, with the rest obtained from reference TRBV29-1 and TRBJ1-1, is as follows: SAVISQKPSRDICQRGTSLTIQCQVDSQVTMMFWYRQQPGQSLTLIATANQGSEATYESGFVIDKFPISRPNLTFSTLTVSNMSPEDSSIYLCSVGSREAFFGQGTRLTVV.

This rearrangement joins TRBV19 to TRBJ2-2; the D is unclear. Germline V CDR1 and CDR2: LNHDA, SQIVND (reference sequence). There are 13 residues in the CDR3. Trimming removed 5 bases at V and 6 bases at J, with 10 bases between. CDR3 in DNA: TGTGCCAGTAGTCAGGCCTTGGCCGGGGAGCTGTTTTTT. This translates into CASSQALAGELFF.

This clonotype occurred a few times. This chain joins TRBV20-1 and TRBJ2-1; the D gene is possibly TRBD2 (5 bases). The CDR3 spans 14 residues. The V gene's germline CDR1 is DFQATT and CDR2 SNEGSKA (reference sequence). V gave up 5 bases and J gave up 8 bases, with 19 bases separating them. The CDR3: CSAPRTSIIDEQFF. The CDR3 DNA follows: TGCAGTGCTCCGAGAACTAGTATTATCGATGAGCAGTTCTTC.

This clonotype was found a few times. The chain combines TRBV5-1 with TRBJ1-1; 7 bases agree with TRBD1. Per germline, CDR1 SGHRS and CDR2 YFSETQ. The CDR3 sequence is 14 residues long. The trim removed 4 bases at V and 3 bases at J, leaving 6 bases unmatched. Written as DNA, the CDR3 is TGCGCCAGCAGCGTGCAGGGGGATGACACTGAAGCTTTCTTT. Amino acid sequence: CASSVQGDDTEAFF.

This clonotype occurred a few times. J is TRBJ2-7 and V is TRBV12-3 or TRBV12-4; 11 bases align to TRBD2. With 3 bases clipped from V and 6 bases from J, the junction kept 7 bases outside the gene matches. The CDR3 runs 15 residues. The CDR3 DNA reads TGTGCCAGCAGTTTTATCCTTGGACTAGCGGGCGAGCAGTACTTC. Its protein product is CASSFILGLAGEQYF.

V gene TRBV5-1 combines with J gene TRBJ1-4; D gene unclear. Germline lookup yields CDR1 SGHRS and CDR2 YFSETQ. Trimming left V 0 bases short and J 8 bases short, with 14 bases between. CDR3 length: 15 amino acids. CDR3 sequence: CASSLARPDGEKLFF. CDR3 nucleotides: TGCGCCAGCAGCTTGGCCCGCCCCGACGGGGAAAAACTGTTTTTT.

This clonotype is labeled as medium-sized. This chain connects TRBV7-8 to TRBJ2-5; D might be TRBD2 (5 bases). Germline-derived CDR1 and CDR2 are SGHVS and FQNEAQ. Deletions cut 3 bases from V and 5 bases from J, with 10 bases between. This CDR3 region has 13 residues. The CDR3 DNA reads TGTGCCAGCAGCTTTGGGGAGTCGGAGACCCAGTACTTC. Amino acids: CASSFGESETQYF.

This clonotype was seen ten or more times. The J gene is TRBJ2-1, the V gene TRBV29-1; TRBD2 aligns across 8 bases. Germline CDR1 SQVTM, CDR2 ANQGSEA. V lost 3 bases, J lost 2 bases, and 15 bases stayed unmatched. CDR3 length equals 18 residues. CDR3 protein: CSVDGREGPPLPYNEQFF. In DNA form, the CDR3 reads TGCAGCGTTGACGGTCGGGAGGGCCCCCCCCTACCCTACAATGAGCAGTTCTTC.